The 24 T cell receptor beta chains below come from one sample, sequenced in a study of T cell responses to AZD1222 COVID-19 vaccine. Sequenced by immunoSEQ multiplex PCR; TCRdb stores in-frame clones only, minus some. This table holds about 140,000 clones, roughly nine tenths found once. The specimen was peripheral blood, collected 28 days after the second AZD1222 dose. The receptor set was obtained from an adult who received the AZD1222 COVID-19 vaccine.

The chain joins TRBV3-1 (or the pseudogene TRBV3-2) to TRBJ2-3; 12 positions agree with TRBD2. The CDR3 totals 17 residues. CDR1 LGHDT and CDR2 YNNKEL come from the germline V gene (reference sequence). J was trimmed by 1 base and V by 6 bases; bases with no gene match: 8. The CDR3 sequence is CASSSRTSGNRTDTQYF. In nucleotides, the CDR3 is TGTGCCAGCAGTTCCAGGACTAGCGGGAACCGCACAGATACGCAGTATTTT.

The chain carries TRBV12-3 or TRBV12-4 and TRBJ2-2; D is uncertain. V lost 5 bases, J lost 3 bases, and 4 bases lay in between. The CDR3 has 12 amino acids. This chain's CDR3 is CASSPYTGELFF. CDR3 DNA sequence: TGTGCCAGCAGTCCTTACACCGGGGAGCTGTTTTTT.

This clone was observed a single time. This sequence joins TRBV5-6 and TRBJ2-1, with D possibly matching TRBD2 (6 bases). From germline, CDR1 is SGHDT and CDR2 YYEEEE. The CDR3 extends over 14 amino acids. V gave up 4 bases and J gave up 2 bases, with 10 bases separating them. The chain's CDR3 is CASSLGLTYNEQFF. The CDR3, as DNA: TGTGCCAGCAGCCTGGGACTGACCTACAATGAGCAGTTCTTC.

The J gene is TRBJ2-1, the V gene TRBV20-1; D gene unclear. V gave up 3 bases and J gave up 9 bases, with 9 bases separating them. This CDR3 contains 11 residues. The germline V gene has CDR1 DFQATT and CDR2 SNEGSKA (reference sequence). DNA of the CDR3: TGCAGTGCTAGGCTCGACGGTGAGCAGTTCTTC. Translated, it gives CSARLDGEQFF.

The chain is built from TRBV5-1 and TRBJ2-7, with D perhaps being TRBD1 or TRBD2 (6 bases each). Germline loops: CDR1 SGHRS, CDR2 YFSETQ. This CDR3 is built from 14 residues. V was shortened by 0 bases and J by 4 bases, with 11 bases between the two germline ends. CDR3 sequence reads: CASSLEWGAYEQYF. The CDR3 bases are TGCGCCAGCAGCTTGGAATGGGGGGCGTACGAGCAGTACTTC.

The chain joins TRBV11-3 to TRBJ1-1; maybe TRBD1 (5 bases). This CDR3 has 13 residues. The germline V and J ends were trimmed by 4 bases and 6 bases, with 12 bases remaining between them. Germline CDR1 SGHNT, CDR2 YENEEA. This CDR3 reads CASSWSRDSEAFF. CDR3 in DNA: TGTGCCAGCAGCTGGAGTAGGGACTCTGAAGCTTTCTTT.

V is TRBV13 and J is TRBJ2-2; D is perhaps TRBD2 (6 bases). Germline CDR1 is PRHDT and CDR2 is FYEKMQ (reference sequence). This CDR3 has 17 amino acids. Trimming took off 0 bases at V and 3 bases at J, with 14 bases between the two ends. The CDR3 DNA reads TGTGCCAGCAGCTTAGGCCGGGAACTAGCCGACACCGGGGAGCTGTTTTTT. Its protein product is CASSLGRELADTGELFF.

This clone was picked up one time. V and J are TRBV19 and TRBJ1-1; 8 bases agree with TRBD1. The germline gives CDR1 LNHDA, CDR2 SQIVND (reference sequence). Germline trimming cut 5 bases from V and 1 base from J; bases unmatched to any gene: 9. CDR3 length: 16 residues. The CDR3 coding sequence is TGTGCCAGTAGTGCTCGGACAGGGCGAGGGAACACTGAAGCTTTCTTT. It is translated as CASSARTGRGNTEAFF.

V usage is TRBV2 and J usage is TRBJ1-3; D remains unclear. Germline CDR1 is SNHLY and CDR2 is FYNNEI. This CDR3 has 14 residues. Deletions cut 2 bases from V and 0 bases from J, with 5 bases between. CDR3: CASSEHNSGNTIYF. The CDR3 bases are TGTGCCAGCAGTGAACACAACTCTGGAAACACCATATATTTT.

CDR3 coding DNA: TGTGCCAGCAGGGGGACAGGGGCCCTGAACACTGAAGCTTTCTTT. Translated: CASRGTGALNTEAFF. The chain is built from TRBV2 and TRBJ1-1, with 10 bases matching TRBD1. J lost 0 bases, V lost 6 bases, and 4 bases had no gene match. This CDR3 has 15 amino acids. CDR1 SNHLY and CDR2 FYNNEI come from the germline V gene.

The J gene is TRBJ1-1, the V gene TRBV28, with D tentatively TRBD1 (5 bases). There are 14 residues in the CDR3. V was shortened by 5 bases and J by 3 bases, with 13 bases between the two germline ends. Germline CDR1 and CDR2: MDHEN and SYDVKM. The CDR3 region is CASSPWAGDTEAFF. The CDR3 DNA follows: TGTGCCAGCAGTCCTTGGGCGGGGGACACTGAAGCTTTCTTT. The whole variable domain, remainder taken from reference TRBV28 and TRBJ1-1, is DVKVTQSSRYLVKRTGEKVFLECVQDMDHENMFWYRQDPGLGLRLIYFSYDVKMKEKGDIPEGYSVSREKKERFSLILESASTNQTSMYLCASSPWAGDTEAFFGQGTRLTVV.

This chain joins TRBV3-1 (or the pseudogene TRBV3-2) and TRBJ1-1; no reliable D call. Per germline, CDR1 LGHDT and CDR2 YNNKEL (reference sequence). This CDR3 region has 14 residues. V lost 4 bases, J lost 1 base, and 10 bases lay in between. CDR3 protein: CASSRLTENTEAFF. The CDR3 nucleotides are TGTGCCAGCAGCCGATTAACAGAGAACACTGAAGCTTTCTTT.

This clone has only one observation. V and J are TRBV10-3 and TRBJ2-7; 7 nucleotides match TRBD2. The junction had 13 bases not matched to a gene; V was cut back by 8 bases and J by 6 bases. CDR3 length: 14 residues. Germline CDR1 and CDR2: ENHRY and SYGVKD. The CDR3 nucleotides read TGTGCCATCTCCTGGGGAGGGGAGCCTCCCGAGCAGTACTTC. Its protein product is CAISWGGEPPEQYF.

This clone was seen a single time. The chain employs TRBV7-2 and TRBJ2-1; perhaps TRBD2 as D (6 bases). V dropped 5 bases and J dropped 14 bases, with 25 bases sitting between them. This CDR3 has 15 amino acids. Per germline, CDR1 SGHTA and CDR2 FQGNSA. CDR3 amino acids: CASSPRDSATFRKFF. The CDR3 nucleotides are TGTGCCAGCAGCCCCCGGGACTCGGCGACCTTTCGGAAGTTCTTC.

The chain links TRBV3-1 (or the pseudogene TRBV3-2) to TRBJ1-5; D gene ambiguous. Germline lookup yields CDR1 LGHDT and CDR2 YNNKEL (reference sequence). The CDR3 is 14 amino acids. V lost 5 bases and J lost 2, with 10 bases in between. The CDR3 DNA is TGTGCCAGCAGCAGGGCCACGGGCAATCAGCCCCAGCATTTT. Encoded protein: CASSRATGNQPQHF.

The chain carries TRBV18 and TRBJ2-2; 7 nucleotides line up with TRBD2. Trimming cost V 2 bases and J 3 bases; bases outside gene matches: 3. The CDR3 loop spans 15 amino acids. Germline CDR1 and CDR2: KGHSH and LQKENI. The CDR3 coding sequence is TGTGCCAGCTCACCAACTAGCGACTACACCGGGGAGCTGTTTTTT. Protein sequence: CASSPTSDYTGELFF.

The chain employs TRBV15 and TRBJ1-2; maybe TRBD1 (6 bases). The CDR3 is made up of 13 amino acids. Germline CDR1 LNHNV, CDR2 YYDKDF (reference sequence). Trimming removed 3 bases from V and 7 bases from J, with 12 bases in between. The CDR3 bases are TGTGCCACCAGCAGGTCGGCAGGGGTTGGCTACACCTTC. It is translated as CATSRSAGVGYTF.

The V gene is TRBV28, the J gene TRBJ1-1; D might be TRBD1 (5 bases). Germline CDR1 is MDHEN and CDR2 is SYDVKM. The ends were cut back, 5 bases at V and 10 bases at J, with 23 bases in the middle. This CDR3 region has 15 residues. CDR3 sequence reads: CASSQTGTGIDRAFF. The CDR3 bases are TGTGCCAGCAGTCAAACCGGGACGGGTATCGATCGAGCTTTCTTT.

The chain links TRBV9 to TRBJ2-1; D is possibly TRBD2 (5 bases). Germline V gene sequence: CDR1 SGDLS, CDR2 YYNGEE. With 4 bases removed from V and 0 bases from J, the gap between germline ends came to 14 bases. CDR3 length: 16 residues. The CDR3 loop is CASSQAGALSYNEQFF. Here the CDR3 DNA reads TGTGCCAGCAGCCAGGCGGGTGCGCTCTCCTACAATGAGCAGTTCTTC.

CDR3 loop: CASLPAGGWVDEQFF. CDR3 bases: TGTGCCAGTCTTCCAGCGGGAGGCTGGGTCGATGAGCAGTTCTTC. V is TRBV19 and J is TRBJ2-1, with 9 bases matching TRBD2. This CDR3 has 15 residues. The junction had 13 bases not matched to a gene; V was cut back by 8 bases and J by 8 bases. CDR1 and CDR2 from the germline V gene are LNHDA and SQIVND (reference sequence).

The V and J genes are TRBV12-5 and TRBJ2-7, with 9 bases aligning to TRBD1. The V and J ends lost 6 bases and 6 bases, in that order; junction bases with no gene match: 6. The CDR3 is made up of 13 amino acids. Germline CDR1 and CDR2: LGHNT and FRNRAP. The CDR3 DNA reads as TGTGCTAGTGGCCGGGACAGGGTGGGCGAGCAGTACTTC. Its translation is CASGRDRVGEQYF.

The chain couples TRBV25-1 to TRBJ2-2; D ambiguous. CDR1 and CDR2 from the germline V gene are MGHDK and SYGVNS. Trimming took off 0 bases at V and 4 bases at J, with 6 bases between the two ends. CDR3 size: 14 residues. The CDR3 loop reads CASSEYFSTGELFF. CDR3 nucleotide sequence: TGTGCCAGCAGTGAATACTTTAGCACCGGGGAGCTGTTTTTT.

The CDR3 DNA reads TGTGCCACCAGTGATTTGCAAGCCGGGGAGCTGTTTTTT. Protein: CATSDLQAGELFF. This chain uses TRBV24-1 with TRBJ2-2; D is unclear. The CDR3 has 13 amino acids. The ends were cut back, 0 bases at V and 6 bases at J, with 4 bases in the middle. The germline gives CDR1 KGHDR, CDR2 SFDVKD.

The genes are TRBV19 and TRBJ1-4, with 7 bases lining up with TRBD1. The V gene's germline CDR1 is LNHDA and CDR2 SQIVND (reference sequence). This CDR3 comprises 14 residues. Losses at the gene ends were 7 bases for V and 6 bases for J; bases not matched to a gene: 8. For the CDR3, the DNA is TGTGCCAGTACCCAACAGGGGCTAGATGAAAAACTGTTTTTT. It translates to CASTQQGLDEKLFF.